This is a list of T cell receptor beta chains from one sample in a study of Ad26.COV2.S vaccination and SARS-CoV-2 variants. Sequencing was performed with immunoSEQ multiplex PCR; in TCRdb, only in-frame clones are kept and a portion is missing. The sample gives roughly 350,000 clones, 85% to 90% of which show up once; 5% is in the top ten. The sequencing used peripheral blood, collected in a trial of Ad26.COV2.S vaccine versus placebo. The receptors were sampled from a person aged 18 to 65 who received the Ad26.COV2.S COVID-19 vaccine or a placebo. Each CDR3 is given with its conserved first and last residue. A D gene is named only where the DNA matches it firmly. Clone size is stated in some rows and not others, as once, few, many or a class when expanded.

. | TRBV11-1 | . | CASSASDSYPFWQYF
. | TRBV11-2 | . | CASSPGPESGEQYF
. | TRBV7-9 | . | CASSVTVEGYTF
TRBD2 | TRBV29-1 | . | CSVEDPKAGDYNEQFF
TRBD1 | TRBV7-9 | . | CASSERTGYTGELFF
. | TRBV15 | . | CATSRDAASGTDTQYF
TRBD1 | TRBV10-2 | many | CASRGQAISPLHF
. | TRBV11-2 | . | CASSLDESRQFF
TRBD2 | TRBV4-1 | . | CASSHAGTSGVAVRNEQFF
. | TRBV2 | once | CASDAGSYNSPLHF
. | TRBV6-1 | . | CASSDQGTNEQFF
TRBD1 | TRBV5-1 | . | CASSFGTANTGELFF
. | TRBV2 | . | CASSARRGTEAFF
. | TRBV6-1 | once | CASSELHGATNEKLFF
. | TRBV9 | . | CASSVGSEISNYGYTF
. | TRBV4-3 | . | CASSQEQGYYNSPLHF
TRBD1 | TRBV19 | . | CATGRQLGDRGDQPQHF
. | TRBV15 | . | CATSREGLGHSAVDGYTF
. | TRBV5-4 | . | CASSLDGSLTGELFF
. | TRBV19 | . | CASSTSPSGANVLTF
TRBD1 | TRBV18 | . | CASSTPGQGNLNEKLFF
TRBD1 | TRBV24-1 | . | CATSDTGAPYEQYF
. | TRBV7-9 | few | CASSLAGVGRYSYEQYF
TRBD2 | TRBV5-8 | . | CASSWVRTSGSGTGELFF
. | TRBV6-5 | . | CASSHREVTEAFF
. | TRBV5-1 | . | CASSLDRIGYTF
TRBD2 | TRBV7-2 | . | CASSITSGRIQAYEQYF
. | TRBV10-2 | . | CASSELGDNSPLHF
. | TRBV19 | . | CASLSLYGRGVKPQHF
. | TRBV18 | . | CASSPRRETQYF
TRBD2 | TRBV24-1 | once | CATSDQSGSSYNEQFF
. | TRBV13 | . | CASSLGAEILGVYGYTF
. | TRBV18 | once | CASSPTQSNQPQHF
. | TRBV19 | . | CASHPRSSEKLFF
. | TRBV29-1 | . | CSVVSYNEQFF
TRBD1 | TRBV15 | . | CATSIGTGDPGANVLTF
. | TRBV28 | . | CASSLRGAGAANEKLFF
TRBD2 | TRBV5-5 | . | CASSLLAGGSTNTGELFF
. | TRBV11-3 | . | CASSPRGGSSNTGELFF
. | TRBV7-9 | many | CASSLVRGSGELFF